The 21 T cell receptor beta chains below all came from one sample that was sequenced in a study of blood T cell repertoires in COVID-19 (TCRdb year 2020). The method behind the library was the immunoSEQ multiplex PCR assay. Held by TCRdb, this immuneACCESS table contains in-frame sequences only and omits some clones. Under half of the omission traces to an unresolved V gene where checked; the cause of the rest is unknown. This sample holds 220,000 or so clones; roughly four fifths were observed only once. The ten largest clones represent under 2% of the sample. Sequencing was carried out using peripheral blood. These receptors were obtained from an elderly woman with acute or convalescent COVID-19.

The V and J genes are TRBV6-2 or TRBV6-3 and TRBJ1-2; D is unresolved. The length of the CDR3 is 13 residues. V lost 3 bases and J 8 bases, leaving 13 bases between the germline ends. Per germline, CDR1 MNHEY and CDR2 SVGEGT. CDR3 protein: CASSYSGSRGYTF. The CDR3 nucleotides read TGTGCCAGCAGTTATAGTGGGAGCAGAGGCTACACCTTC.

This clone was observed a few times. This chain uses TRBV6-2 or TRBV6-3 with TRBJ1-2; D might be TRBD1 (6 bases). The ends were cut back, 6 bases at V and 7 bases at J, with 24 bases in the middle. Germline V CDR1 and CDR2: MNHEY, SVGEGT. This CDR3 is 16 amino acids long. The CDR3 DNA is TGTGCCAGCAGCTTGAGGGGCGACAGGTCCTTTGGTGGCTACACCTTC. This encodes CASSLRGDRSFGGYTF.

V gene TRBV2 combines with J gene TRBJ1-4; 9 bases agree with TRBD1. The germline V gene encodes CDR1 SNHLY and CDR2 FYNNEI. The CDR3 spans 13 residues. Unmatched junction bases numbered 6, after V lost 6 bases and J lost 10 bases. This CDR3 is CASRPGQGGKLFF. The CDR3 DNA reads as TGTGCCAGCAGACCGGGACAGGGTGGAAAACTGTTTTTT. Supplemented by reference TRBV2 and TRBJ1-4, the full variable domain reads EPEVTQTPSHQVTQMGQEVILRCVPISNHLYFYWYRQILGQKVEFLVSFYNNEISEKSEIFDDQFSVERPDGSNFTLKIRSTKLEDSAMYFCASRPGQGGKLFFGSGTQLSVL.

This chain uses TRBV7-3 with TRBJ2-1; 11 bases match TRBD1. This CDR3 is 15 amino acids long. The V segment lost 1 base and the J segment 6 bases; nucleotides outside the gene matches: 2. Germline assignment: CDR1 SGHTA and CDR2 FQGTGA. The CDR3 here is CASSLIGTGGNEQFF. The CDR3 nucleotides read TGTGCCAGCAGCTTAATTGGGACAGGGGGCAATGAGCAGTTCTTC.

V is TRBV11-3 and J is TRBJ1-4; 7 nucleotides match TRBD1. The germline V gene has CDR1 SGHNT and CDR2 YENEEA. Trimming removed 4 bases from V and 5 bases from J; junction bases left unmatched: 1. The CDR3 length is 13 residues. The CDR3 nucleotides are TGTGCCAGCAGCTCGGGACAGAATGAAAAACTGTTTTTT. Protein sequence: CASSSGQNEKLFF.

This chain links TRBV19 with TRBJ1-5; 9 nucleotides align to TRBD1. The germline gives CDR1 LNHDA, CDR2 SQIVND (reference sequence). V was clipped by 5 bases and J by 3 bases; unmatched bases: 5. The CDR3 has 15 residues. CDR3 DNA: TGTGCCAGTAGTCCTCGGGACAGGGCCAATCAGCCCCAGCATTTT. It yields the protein CASSPRDRANQPQHF.

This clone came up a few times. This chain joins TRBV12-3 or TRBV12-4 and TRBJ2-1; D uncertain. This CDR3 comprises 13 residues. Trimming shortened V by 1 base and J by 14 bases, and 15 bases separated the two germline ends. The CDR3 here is CASSLGPGWSKFF. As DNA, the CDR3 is TGTGCCAGCAGTTTAGGCCCGGGTTGGAGTAAGTTCTTC.

The CDR3 reads CASSGSLLANEKLFF. The CDR3 nucleotides are TGTGCCAGCAGTGGCTCCCTTTTGGCTAATGAAAAACTGTTTTTT. V usage is TRBV7-9 and J usage is TRBJ1-4; D remains unclear. The CDR3 runs 15 residues. V gave up 6 bases and J gave up 3 bases, with 14 bases separating them. Germline CDR1 reads SEHNR; CDR2 reads FQNEAQ (reference sequence).

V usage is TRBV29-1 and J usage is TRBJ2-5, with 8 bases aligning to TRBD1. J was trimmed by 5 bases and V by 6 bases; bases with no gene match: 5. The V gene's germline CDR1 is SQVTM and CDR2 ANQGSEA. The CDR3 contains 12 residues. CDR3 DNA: TGCAGCGTCCGACAGGGGCAGGAGACCCAGTACTTC. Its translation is CSVRQGQETQYF.

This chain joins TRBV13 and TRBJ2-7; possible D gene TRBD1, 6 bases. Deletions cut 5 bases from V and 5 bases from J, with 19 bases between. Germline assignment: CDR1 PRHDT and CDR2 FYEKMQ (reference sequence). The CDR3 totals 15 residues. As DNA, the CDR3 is TGTGCCAGCAGCCCCCGGGACCCCCGGACAGACGAGCAGTACTTC. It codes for CASSPRDPRTDEQYF.

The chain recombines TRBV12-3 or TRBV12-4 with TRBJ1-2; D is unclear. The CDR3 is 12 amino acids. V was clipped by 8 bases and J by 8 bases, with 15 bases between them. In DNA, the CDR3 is TGTGCCAGCCATTTACCGCCAGGAGGCTACACCTTC. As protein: CASHLPPGGYTF.

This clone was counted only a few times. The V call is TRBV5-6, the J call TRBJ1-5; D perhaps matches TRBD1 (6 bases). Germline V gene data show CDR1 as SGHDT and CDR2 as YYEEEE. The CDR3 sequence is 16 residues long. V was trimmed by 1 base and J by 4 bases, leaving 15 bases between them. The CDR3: CASSLSSGGRNQPQHF. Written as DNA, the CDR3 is TGTGCCAGCAGCTTGTCATCGGGGGGGCGGAATCAGCCCCAGCATTTT.

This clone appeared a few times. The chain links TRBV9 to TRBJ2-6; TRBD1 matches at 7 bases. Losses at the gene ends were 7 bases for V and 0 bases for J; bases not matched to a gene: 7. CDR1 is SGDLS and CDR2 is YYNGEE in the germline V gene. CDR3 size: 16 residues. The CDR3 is CASRDSLISGANVLTF. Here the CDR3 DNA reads TGTGCCAGCCGGGACAGCCTCATCTCTGGGGCCAACGTCCTGACTTTC.

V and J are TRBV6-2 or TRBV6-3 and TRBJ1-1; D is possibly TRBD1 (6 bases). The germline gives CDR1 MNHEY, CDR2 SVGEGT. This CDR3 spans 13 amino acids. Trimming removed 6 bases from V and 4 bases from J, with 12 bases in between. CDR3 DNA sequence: TGTGCCAGCAGCGTCAGGGGAAGCACTGAAGCTTTCTTT. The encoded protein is CASSVRGSTEAFF.

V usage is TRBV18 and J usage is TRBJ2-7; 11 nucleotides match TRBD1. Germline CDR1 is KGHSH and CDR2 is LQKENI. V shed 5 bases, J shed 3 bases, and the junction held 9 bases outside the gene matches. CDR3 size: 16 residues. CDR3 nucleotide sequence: TGTGCCAGCTCAAGACTCGGACAGGGGGCGTACTACGAGCAGTACTTC. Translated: CASSRLGQGAYYEQYF.

The CDR3 sequence: CASSLAGSNGEQYF. The CDR3 region has the DNA TGCGCCAGCAGCTTGGCCGGGTCGAACGGCGAGCAGTACTTC. V gene TRBV5-1 combines with J gene TRBJ2-7; D gene ambiguous. Trimming cost V 0 bases and J 6 bases, with 13 bases left between them. The CDR3 contains 14 residues. Germline CDR1 and CDR2: SGHRS and YFSETQ.

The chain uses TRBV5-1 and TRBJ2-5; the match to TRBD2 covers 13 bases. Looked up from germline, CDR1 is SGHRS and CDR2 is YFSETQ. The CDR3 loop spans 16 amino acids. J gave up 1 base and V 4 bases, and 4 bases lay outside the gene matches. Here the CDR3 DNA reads TGCGCCAGCAGCCCAGGGACTAGCGGGGCCCAAGAGACCCAGTACTTC. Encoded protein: CASSPGTSGAQETQYF.

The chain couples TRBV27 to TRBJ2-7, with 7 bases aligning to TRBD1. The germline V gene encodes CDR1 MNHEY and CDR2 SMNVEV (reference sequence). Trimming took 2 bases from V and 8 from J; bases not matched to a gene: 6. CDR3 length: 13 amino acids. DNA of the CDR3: TGTGCCAGCAGTTTAGGGGACAGTTTAAAGCAGTACTTC. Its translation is CASSLGDSLKQYF.

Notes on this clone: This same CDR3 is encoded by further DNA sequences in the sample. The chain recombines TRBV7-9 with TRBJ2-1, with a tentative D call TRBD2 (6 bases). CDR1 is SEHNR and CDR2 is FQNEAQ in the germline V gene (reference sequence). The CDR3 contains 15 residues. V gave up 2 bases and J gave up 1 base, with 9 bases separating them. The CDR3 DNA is TGTGCCAGCAGCTTACTAGCGTCTTCCTACAATGAGCAGTTCTTC. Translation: CASSLLASSYNEQFF. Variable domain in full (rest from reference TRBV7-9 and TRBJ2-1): DTGVSQNPRHKITKRGQNVTFRCDPISEHNRLYWYRQTLGQGPEFLTYFQNEAQLEKSRLLSDRFSAERPKGSFSTLEIQRTEQGDSAMYLCASSLLASSYNEQFFGPGTRLTVL.

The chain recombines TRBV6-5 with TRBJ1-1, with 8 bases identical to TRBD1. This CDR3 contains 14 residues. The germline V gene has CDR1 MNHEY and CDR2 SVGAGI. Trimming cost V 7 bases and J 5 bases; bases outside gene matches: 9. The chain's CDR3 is CASNKGQGRTEAFF. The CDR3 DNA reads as TGTGCCAGCAACAAAGGACAGGGAAGAACTGAAGCTTTCTTT.

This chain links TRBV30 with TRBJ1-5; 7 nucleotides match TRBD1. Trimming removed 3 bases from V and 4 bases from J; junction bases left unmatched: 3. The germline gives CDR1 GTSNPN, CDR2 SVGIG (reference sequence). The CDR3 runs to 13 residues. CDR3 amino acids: CAWSQGVNQPQHF. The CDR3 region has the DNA TGTGCCTGGAGCCAGGGGGTAAATCAGCCCCAGCATTTT.